Listed below are T cell receptor beta chains from one sample, sequenced in a study of CD8+ T cells in alopecia areata. Profiling relied on immunoSEQ multiplex PCR, and the TCRdb table lists in-frame clones only, not all of them. The sample carries under 150,000 clones, roughly 50% recorded once. The input for sequencing was CD4+ T cells sorted from blood, taken at week 24, from a patient treated with tofacitinib. Receptor source: a human donor with alopecia areata. Both conserved end residues are part of each CDR3. D genes are given only for firm matches. Only part of the rows carry a size: once, few, many, or a class if the clone is expanded.

J	V	size	D	CDR3	DNA
TRBJ1-1	TRBV2	NA	NA	CASKQGKTEAFF	TGTGCCAGCAAGCAGGGTAAAACTGAAGCTTTCTTT
TRBJ2-1	TRBV5-4	NA	TRBD1	CASSFRDRGYNEQFF	TGTGCCAGCAGCTTCCGGGACAGGGGCTACAATGAGCAGTTCTTC
TRBJ2-3	TRBV18	few	NA	CASSPPSGGTTDTQYF	TGTGCCAGCTCACCACCGTCCGGGGGAACCACAGATACGCAGTATTTT
TRBJ2-3	TRBV7-2	few	NA	CASARDTQYF	TGTGCCAGCGCACGAGATACGCAGTATTTT
TRBJ1-2	TRBV27	NA	NA	CASSATMRGHGYTF	TGTGCCAGCAGTGCCACGATGCGAGGTCATGGCTACACCTTC
TRBJ2-2	TRBV19	few	NA	CASSIGRGGNTGELFF	TGTGCCAGTAGTATCGGAAGAGGAGGGAACACCGGGGAGCTGTTTTTT
TRBJ2-1	TRBV29-1	NA	NA	CSVTLYNEQFF	TGCAGCGTGACCCTCTACAATGAGCAGTTCTTC
TRBJ1-6	TRBV7-9	NA	TRBD1	CASSRTGEVSPLHF	TGTGCCAGCAGCCGGACAGGGGAGGTTTCACCCCTCCACTTT
TRBJ2-5	TRBV4-3	NA	NA	CASSQEKMLALYF	TGCGCCAGCAGCCAAGAAAAGATGCTAGCCTTATACTTC
TRBJ2-5	TRBV5-1	few	NA	CASSSKAQAQETQYF	TGCGCCAGCAGCTCCAAGGCGCAGGCCCAAGAGACCCAGTACTTC
TRBJ1-2	TRBV7-3	few	TRBD1	CASSVGQGEGYTF	TGTGCCAGCAGCGTTGGACAGGGGGAGGGCTACACCTTC